These 9 T cell receptor beta chains were all obtained from the same sample, sequenced in a study of CD8+CD57+ T cells in acquired aplastic anemia. Genomic DNA templated the TCR beta VDJ and CDR3 profiling. A single record per CDR3 protein comes from TCRdb applying MiXCR to the reads. The sample has 310,000 or so distinct CDR3 sequences, roughly 61% seen once; the top ten hold 1% to 1.5%. Patients chosen for sequencing had CD8+CD57+ cells that had expanded, as shown by flow cytometry. Source material: sorted CD4+, CD8+, or CD8+CD57+ T cells (not recorded which) from PBMCs. These receptors all come from a human donor with aplastic anemia.

This chain joins TRBV11-2 and TRBJ1-2, with D possibly TRBD1 on 6 matching bases. Per the germline V gene, CDR1 is SGHAT and CDR2 is FQNNGV. Trimming took off 1 base at V and 6 bases at J, with 9 bases between the two ends. CDR3 length: 13 residues. CDR3 in amino acids: CASSLGTEDGYTF. CDR3 DNA: TGTGCCAGCAGCTTAGGGACAGAAGATGGCTACACCTTC.

The chain couples TRBV7-2 to TRBJ2-7; D gene uncertain. The germline gives CDR1 SGHTA, CDR2 FQGNSA. V lost 1 base and J 3 bases, leaving 7 bases between the germline ends. This CDR3 has 13 amino acids. This CDR3 is CASSLVFGYEQYF. The CDR3 DNA sequence: TGTGCCAGCAGCTTAGTTTTCGGCTACGAGCAGTACTTC.

CDR3 nucleotides: TGTGCCAGTAGCCGGGACGCGACCCGTTCACCCCTCCACTTT. Amino acid sequence: CASSRDATRSPLHF. The V and J genes are TRBV19 and TRBJ1-6; D is perhaps TRBD1 (5 bases). The CDR3 runs to 14 residues. V dropped 6 bases and J dropped 9 bases, with 15 bases sitting between them. CDR1 and CDR2 (germline): LNHDA, SQIVND (reference sequence).

The chain is built from TRBV7-9 and TRBJ1-5, with D possibly being TRBD1 (5 bases). CDR1 and CDR2 (germline): SEHNR, FQNEAQ (reference sequence). The ends were cut back, 5 bases at V and 11 bases at J, with 19 bases in the middle. The CDR3 loop spans 14 amino acids. Here the CDR3 DNA reads TGTGCCAGCAGCCCACGGGGAGGGGCAGAGACCCAGCATTTT. Its protein product is CASSPRGGAETQHF.

The V call is TRBV24-1, the J call TRBJ1-2; perhaps TRBD1 as D (6 bases). The CDR3 runs to 15 residues. Germline CDR1 reads KGHDR; CDR2 reads SFDVKD. Deletions cut 4 bases from V and 7 bases from J, with 18 bases between. The CDR3 sequence: CATSDPGQSEGGYTF. Here the CDR3 DNA reads TGTGCCACCAGTGACCCCGGACAGTCGGAGGGTGGCTACACCTTC.

The chain couples TRBV20-1 to TRBJ2-5, with D hard to call. Germline assignment: CDR1 DFQATT and CDR2 SNEGSKA (reference sequence). Trimming took 1 base from V and 4 from J, leaving 7 bases between them. The CDR3 extends over 12 amino acids. For the CDR3, the DNA is TGCAGTGCTAGAGGAATCGGAGAGACCCAGTACTTC. Its translation: CSARGIGETQYF.

The genes are TRBV25-1 and TRBJ1-2; maybe TRBD1 (5 bases). The CDR3 is 14 amino acids. Trimming cost V 5 bases and J 2 bases, with 12 bases left between them. Germline assignment: CDR1 MGHDK and CDR2 SYGVNS. The CDR3 region is CASSLPGRNYGYTF. CDR3 DNA: TGTGCCAGCAGTTTACCGGGACGGAACTATGGCTACACCTTC.

V is TRBV7-2 and J is TRBJ2-5; 9 positions match TRBD2. The junction had 3 bases not matched to a gene; V was cut back by 4 bases and J by 3 bases. CDR1 and CDR2 from the germline V gene are SGHTA and FQGNSA. CDR3 length: 14 residues. The CDR3 is CASSSRLAEETQYF. CDR3 in DNA: TGTGCCAGCAGCTCCCGACTAGCGGAAGAGACCCAGTACTTC.

The count of this clonotype is one. The chain recombines TRBV20-1 with TRBJ2-7, with D possibly matching TRBD2 (5 bases). Looked up from germline, CDR1 is DFQATT and CDR2 is SNEGSKA (reference sequence). Trimming pared 3 bases from V and 6 bases from J, leaving 18 bases between. The CDR3 has 14 amino acids. This chain's CDR3 is CSASGSSRPSEQYF. DNA of the CDR3: TGCAGTGCTAGTGGTTCTAGCCGCCCTTCCGAGCAGTACTTC.